The next 14 T cell receptor beta chains were all read from a single sample in a study of cytotoxic CD8 clonotypes in ibrutinib-treated CLL. Measured with immunoSEQ multiplex PCR; TCRdb has only the in-frame clones, and not every one. The sample carries approximately 140,000 clones, approximately 80% recorded once. Sequencing used PBMCs, obtained after 12 months of ibrutinib treatment. Source of these receptors: a human donor with chronic lymphocytic leukemia.

The gene calls are TRBV7-2 and TRBJ2-3; TRBD1 matches 7 bases. The germline V gene encodes CDR1 SGHTA and CDR2 FQGNSA. V trimming: 2 bases; J trimming: 5 bases; junction bases outside the gene matches: 4. The CDR3 totals 14 residues. Here the CDR3 DNA reads TGTGCCAGCAGCTTATACAGGGGTGGAGATACGCAGTATTTT. Protein product: CASSLYRGGDTQYF.

The chain links TRBV7-2 to TRBJ2-1, with a possible D match to TRBD2 (5 bases). The ends were cut back, 1 base at V and 0 bases at J, with 10 bases in the middle. This CDR3 region has 16 residues. CDR1 and CDR2 (germline): SGHTA, FQGNSA. CDR3 sequence (DNA): TGTGCCAGCAGCTTAGGTCGGGCGGGCTCCTACAATGAGCAGTTCTTC. Protein product: CASSLGRAGSYNEQFF. The whole variable domain, remainder taken from reference TRBV7-2 and TRBJ2-1, is GAGVSQSPSNKVTEKGKDVELRCDPISGHTALYWYRQSLGQGLEFLIYFQGNSAPDKSGLPSDRFSAERTGGSVSTLTIQRTQQEDSAVYLCASSLGRAGSYNEQFFGPGTRLTVL.

The chain recombines TRBV13 with TRBJ2-3, with D unresolved. The CDR3 has 14 residues. CDR1 and CDR2 (germline): PRHDT, FYEKMQ (reference sequence). Trimming took 0 bases from V and 9 from J, leaving 13 bases between them. The CDR3, as DNA: TGTGCCAGCAGCTTAGGGGGATTCGGTGACACGCAGTATTTT. Translating gives CASSLGGFGDTQYF.

This chain uses TRBV7-6 with TRBJ2-7; no firm D call. Looked up from germline, CDR1 is SGHVS and CDR2 is FNYEAQ. The CDR3 is 18 amino acids. The germline V and J ends were trimmed by 5 bases and 3 bases, with 26 bases remaining between them. CDR3 region: CASSLKPVMGGLIYEQYF. Here the CDR3 DNA reads TGTGCCAGCAGCCTCAAACCGGTCATGGGTGGGCTCATCTACGAGCAGTACTTC. Full variable domain (outside the CDR3, taken from reference TRBV7-6 and TRBJ2-7): GAGVSQSPRYKVTKRGQDVALRCDPISGHVSLYWYRQALGQGPEFLTYFNYEAQQDKSGLPNDRFSAERPEGSISTLTIQRTEQRDSAMYRCASSLKPVMGGLIYEQYFGPGTRLTVT.

The chain has TRBV21-1 and TRBJ1-4. TRBV21-1 is classified as a pseudogene. This CDR3 is 17 amino acids long. The CDR3 region is CASSKLYYGGGDEKLFF. For the CDR3, the DNA is TGTGCCAGCAGCAAACTCTACTACGGCGGGGGGGATGAAAAACTGTTTTTT.

The chain employs TRBV4-3 and TRBJ1-2, with 8 bases matching TRBD1. Per germline, CDR1 LGHNA and CDR2 YSLEER. This CDR3 region has 15 residues. Trimming at V came to 0 bases and at J to 8 bases, leaving 8 bases not matched to a gene. The CDR3 DNA sequence: TGCGCCAGCAGCCAAGATTCGGGGACAGGATGGGGCTACACCTTC. Its protein product is CASSQDSGTGWGYTF.

Comment on this clone: This probably arose from a read error, given a far larger clone one base away. The rearrangement links TRBV7-3 to TRBJ1-5; weak D call: TRBD1 (5 bases). CDR3 length equals 14 residues. Germline CDR1 and CDR2: SGHTA and FQGTGA. CDR3 amino acids: CASNLARGSQPQHF. The CDR3 nucleotides read TGTGCCAGCAACTTAGCGAGGGGTAGCCAGCCCCAGCATTTT.

The chain uses TRBV5-1 and TRBJ1-6; no definite D call. Germline V gene data show CDR1 as SGHRS and CDR2 as YFSETQ. V lost 5 bases and J lost 7, with 7 bases in between. The CDR3 has 12 residues. CDR3 residues: CASRIGNSPLHF. The DNA for the CDR3 is TGCGCCAGCAGGATAGGCAATTCACCCCTCCACTTT.

The chain employs TRBV28 and TRBJ1-1; 10 nucleotides agree with TRBD1. Germline V gives CDR1 MDHEN, CDR2 SYDVKM. The CDR3 is 15 residues long. V lost 6 bases, J lost 4 bases, and 8 bases stayed unmatched. The CDR3 is CASSDRDRGGTEAFF. CDR3 bases: TGTGCCAGCAGCGACCGGGACAGGGGTGGCACTGAAGCTTTCTTT. Together with reference TRBV28 and TRBJ1-1, the CDR3 gives the full variable domain: DVKVTQSSRYLVKRTGEKVFLECVQDMDHENMFWYRQDPGLGLRLIYFSYDVKMKEKGDIPEGYSVSREKKERFSLILESASTNQTSMYLCASSDRDRGGTEAFFGQGTRLTVV.

This clone was picked up a small number of times. The V and J genes are TRBV5-1 and TRBJ1-2; D perhaps matches TRBD1 (5 bases). Deletions cut 0 bases from V and 6 bases from J, with 9 bases between. Germline lookup yields CDR1 SGHRS and CDR2 YFSETQ. The CDR3 contains 13 residues. The CDR3 DNA reads as TGCGCCAGCAGCTTGGAGCGGGGGAATGGCTACACCTTC. Its translation is CASSLERGNGYTF. Supplemented by reference TRBV5-1 and TRBJ1-2, the full variable domain reads KAGVTQTPRYLIKTRGQQVTLSCSPISGHRSVSWYQQTPGQGLQFLFEYFSETQRNKGNFPGRFSGRQFSNSRSEMNVSTLELGDSALYLCASSLERGNGYTFGSGTRLTVV.

The rearrangement joins TRBV5-1 to TRBJ2-5; D possibly corresponds to TRBD1 (7 bases). The V end lost 4 bases, the J end lost 5 bases, and 18 bases lay between the germline ends. This CDR3 has 15 amino acids. Germline CDR1 and CDR2: SGHRS and YFSETQ. The CDR3: CASSRGNAGQETQYF. Here the CDR3 DNA reads TGCGCCAGCAGCAGGGGGAATGCGGGACAGGAGACCCAGTACTTC.

The gene calls are TRBV9 and TRBJ2-3; 7 bases line up with TRBD2. In germline, CDR1 is SGDLS, CDR2 YYNGEE. V trimming: 0 bases; J trimming: 5 bases; junction bases outside the gene matches: 9. This CDR3 contains 16 residues. This CDR3 is CASSVAIRGEGDTQYF. Written as DNA, the CDR3 is TGTGCCAGCAGCGTAGCTATCCGGGGGGAGGGAGATACGCAGTATTTT. Together with reference TRBV9 and TRBJ2-3, the CDR3 gives the full variable domain: DSGVTQTPKHLITATGQRVTLRCSPRSGDLSVYWYQQSLDQGLQFLIQYYNGEERAKGNILERFSAQQFPDLHSELNLSSLELGDSALYFCASSVAIRGEGDTQYFGPGTRLTVL.

The chain carries TRBV6-1 and TRBJ2-7; D may be TRBD1 (6 bases). The CDR3 is 12 residues long. V was trimmed by 9 bases and J by 4 bases, leaving 13 bases between them. CDR1 MNHNS and CDR2 SASEGT come from the germline V gene. CDR3 residues: CASSIQGYEQYF. The DNA for the CDR3 is TGTGCCAGTAGTATACAGGGTTACGAGCAGTACTTC.

V usage is TRBV28 and J usage is TRBJ2-3; 8 bases align to TRBD2. The germline CDR1 and CDR2 sequences are MDHEN and SYDVKM. The CDR3 length is 17 residues. V gave up 8 bases and J gave up 5 bases; unmatched junction bases: 18. The CDR3 region is CASGHYSTGGARDTQYF. The CDR3 nucleotides read TGTGCCAGCGGACACTACTCAACCGGGGGGGCGAGAGATACGCAGTATTTT.